This T cell receptor beta chain was observed in a study of T-cell memory formation after mild COVID-19. Study-wide findings and caveats: Clones contracting over day 15 to 85 were CD4/CD8 balanced, with later expanders leaning CD4+.

On this clonotype: Its antigen is not identified.

UMIs and sample barcodes were carried by the TCR alpha and TCR beta cDNA libraries that 5'RACE produced using constant-segment primers. Via MiXCR, TCRdb re-called the 5' RACE reads, giving one row per CDR3 protein. The table includes some 86,000 distinct CDR3 sequences, 25% detected once. V lost 6 bases and J 6 bases, leaving 15 bases between the germline ends. The CDR3 has 14 residues. From germline, CDR1 is MNHEY and CDR2 SVGEGT. The chain recombines TRBV6-2 or TRBV6-3 with TRBJ2-1; tentatively, D is TRBD1 (6 bases). The receptor was derived from a man in his late teens or twenties who had mild COVID-19 (a few samples of this study predate the infection). Cell type and time point are not known. Sequenced material: PBMCs or a T cell subset sorted from them (not recorded which). In DNA form, the CDR3 reads TGTGCCAGCAGGTTCTGGGACACCCGCAATGAGCAGTTCTTC. Its translation: CASRFWDTRNEQFF.